Sequencing of this TCR beta chain was carried out in a study of cytomegalovirus exposure and HLA in healthy donors. Study-wide findings and caveats: For TCR beta chains, V- and J-gene trimming was later linked to a missense DCLRE1C variant. Roughly uniform sequencing depth across donors was assumed, possibly incorrectly. Highest at DRB1 and lowest at HLA-C, TCR association rates differed among HLA loci in a later analysis.

Amplification used 60 Vbeta primers and 13 Jbeta primers. The assay was immunoSEQ multiplex PCR, and TCRdb's table has in-frame clones only and misses some. The sample records 140,000 to 150,000 clones, around 80% being singletons. Germline-derived CDR1 and CDR2 are MDHEN and SYDVKM. V was cut by 5 bases and J by 6 bases, with 22 bases left in between. The CDR3 has 17 amino acids. Note on this clone: Its antigen is unknown.

Sequencing was done on a sample of PBMCs. The source is a man aged 35-49 years in good health and CMV-seronegative. This chain joins TRBV28 and TRBJ2-2; D may be TRBD2 (5 bases). The CDR3 here is CASSLGLRKSLPGELFF. Written as DNA, the CDR3 is TGTGCCAGCAGTCTCGGACTGAGAAAGAGTCTCCCCGGGGAGCTGTTTTTT.